The rows below give T cell receptor beta chains drawn from one sample of a study of beta chain features in type 1 diabetes. TCRdb's copy holds only in-frame clones and misses some; the assay was immunoSEQ multiplex PCR. Seen here are 300,000 or so clones, approximately 9.7% observed once, and the top ten hold roughly 1%. The sequenced sample consisted of central memory CD4+ T cells from blood. The receptors come from a man under 40 with type 1 diabetes. CDR3s include the opening cysteine and the closing phenylalanine or tryptophan. The order of the fields is V gene, J gene, clone size, D gene, CDR3 protein, CDR3 DNA. The D gene is left open where the match is weak. Clone size is not always given. Where it is, it says once, few, many or a class for expanded clones.

>TRBV6-1|TRBJ2-7|.|TRBD1
CASRDRGPSYEQYF
TGTGCCAGCAGGGACAGGGGACCATCCTACGAGCAGTACTTC
>TRBV10-2|TRBJ2-3|.|TRBD2
CASSESLSGGATDTQYF
TGCGCCAGCAGTGAGTCTTTAAGCGGGGGGGCAACAGATACGCAGTATTTT
>TRBV7-2|TRBJ2-3|few|TRBD2
CASSPQRGGTDTQYF
TGTGCCAGCAGCCCCCAGCGGGGGGGCACAGATACGCAGTATTTT
>TRBV6-1|TRBJ1-1|.|.
CATRKRNTEAFF
TGTGCCACCCGAAAGAGGAACACTGAAGCTTTCTTT
>TRBV7-2|TRBJ1-2|few|.
CASSLVAVLNYGYTF
TGTGCCAGCAGCTTAGTTGCAGTCCTTAACTATGGCTACACCTTC
>TRBV7-9|TRBJ1-1|.|TRBD1
CASSSQGGTEAFF
TGTGCCAGCAGCTCGCAGGGGGGTACTGAAGCTTTCTTT
>TRBV11-2|TRBJ2-7|.|.
CASSLVGVATEQYF
TGTGCCAGCAGCTTAGTCGGCGTGGCGACCGAGCAGTACTTC
>TRBV28|TRBJ2-7|.|.
CASSSRGGEYEQYF
TGTGCCAGCAGTTCCCGTGGTGGGGAGTACGAGCAGTACTTC
>TRBV27|TRBJ1-2|.|.
CASSHLTRTNNYGYTF
TGTGCCAGCAGCCATTTGACAAGAACCAATAACTATGGCTACACCTTC
>TRBV9|TRBJ1-4|few|.
CASGQTNEKLFF
TGTGCCAGCGGGCAGACTAATGAAAAACTGTTTTTT
>TRBV6-6|TRBJ1-1|.|.
CASCKGMNTEAFF
TGTGCCAGCTGTAAGGGGATGAACACTGAAGCTTTCTTT
>TRBV5-1|TRBJ2-6|few|.
CASSSDVSSGANVLTF
TGCGCCAGCAGCTCGGACGTGAGCTCTGGGGCCAACGTCCTGACTTTC
>TRBV15|TRBJ1-5|many|.
CATRAENQPQHF
TGTGCCACCAGGGCGGAAAATCAGCCCCAGCATTTT
>TRBV13|TRBJ2-2|few|.
CASSRKANTGELFF
TGTGCCAGCTCGCGGAAGGCGAACACCGGGGAGCTGTTTTTT
>TRBV7-6|TRBJ2-3|.|TRBD2
CASSLVMLVAGATDTQYF
TGTGCCAGCAGCCTAGTGATGTTAGTAGCGGGGGCGACAGATACGCAGTATTTT
>TRBV6-5|TRBJ1-1|.|.
CASSYRDGITEAFF
TGTGCCAGCAGCTACAGGGACGGCATCACTGAAGCTTTCTTT
>TRBV2|TRBJ1-5|.|.
CASSRQISNQPQHF
TGTGCCAGCTCTCGACAGATTAGCAATCAGCCCCAGCATTTT
>TRBV7-9|TRBJ1-4|many|TRBD1
CASSIRDSNEKLFF
TGTGCCAGCAGCATCCGGGACAGTAATGAAAAACTGTTTTTT
>TRBV29-1|TRBJ1-5|.|.
CSAQAADQPQHF
TGCAGCGCTCAAGCGGCTGATCAGCCCCAGCATTTT
>TRBV6-1|TRBJ2-7|few|TRBD1
CASSEGQAPTYEQYF
TGTGCCAGCAGCGAGGGACAGGCCCCAACCTACGAGCAGTACTTC
>TRBV25-1|TRBJ2-7|.|.
CASSEFEGSYEQYF
TGTGCCAGCAGTGAATTCGAGGGTTCCTACGAGCAGTACTTC
>TRBV6-1|TRBJ1-6|.|TRBD1
CASIVGQTYNSPLHF
TGTGCCAGCATCGTGGGACAGACTTATAATTCACCCCTCCACTTT
>TRBV10-3|TRBJ1-2|.|.
CAISESVDYTF
TGTGCCATCAGTGAGTCAGTTGACTACACCTTC
>TRBV7-2|TRBJ1-1|few|.
CASSYKGGNTEAFF
TGTGCCAGCAGCTATAAGGGCGGGAACACTGAAGCTTTCTTT
>TRBV23-1|TRBJ1-2|many|.
CASSQARQNYGYTF
TGCGCCAGCAGTCAAGCTCGGCAGAACTATGGCTACACCTTC
>TRBV7-9|TRBJ1-1|.|.
CASSLVEGMAFF
TGTGCCAGCAGCTTAGTGGAGGGCATGGCTTTCTTT
>TRBV19|TRBJ1-2|.|.
CASTKGPNYGYTF
TGTGCCAGTACGAAGGGACCTAACTATGGCTACACCTTC
>TRBV7-9|TRBJ2-3|.|.
CASSAEVREYF
TGTGCCAGCAGCGCAGAAGTAAGGGAGTATTTT
>TRBV5-4|TRBJ2-3|few|TRBD2
CASSSPSGGTNTDTQYF
TGTGCCAGCAGCTCCCCTAGCGGGGGGACCAACACAGATACGCAGTATTTT
>TRBV7-2|TRBJ2-5|few|.
CASSSQSGLQETQYF
TGTGCCAGCAGCTCCCAGAGCGGACTCCAAGAGACCCAGTACTTC
>TRBV7-9|TRBJ2-5|.|TRBD1
CASSNGRYGTGGFQETQYF
TGTGCCAGCAGCAACGGACGCTACGGGACAGGGGGTTTTCAAGAGACCCAGTACTTC
>TRBV28|TRBJ1-5|.|.
CASSLFGGYSNQPQHF
TGTGCCAGCAGTTTATTCGGCGGCTATAGCAATCAGCCCCAGCATTTT
>TRBV4-1|TRBJ2-5|few|TRBD2
CASSRGVGTSGAETQYF
TGCGCCAGCAGCCGAGGGGTCGGGACTAGCGGGGCGGAGACCCAGTACTTC
>TRBV9|TRBJ2-1|few|.
CASSSTQQGIKSVEQFF
TGTGCCAGCAGCTCTACACAACAGGGAATTAAATCGGTTGAGCAGTTCTTC
>TRBV7-2|TRBJ1-2|few|TRBD1
CASSFGGQGRSGYTF
TGTGCCAGCAGCTTTGGGGGACAGGGGAGGAGTGGCTACACCTTC
>TRBV11-2|TRBJ2-3|few|.
CASSLDRAPDTQYF
TGTGCCAGCAGCTTAGACAGGGCCCCAGATACGCAGTATTTT
>TRBV28|TRBJ2-3|few|TRBD2
CASRSSGGAGPITDTQYF
TGTGCCAGCAGGTCTAGCGGGGGGGCCGGTCCGATCACAGATACGCAGTATTTT
>TRBV6-5|TRBJ1-2|many|.
CASSYSGGVGLGYTF
TGTGCCAGCAGTTACTCGGGTGGGGTGGGCCTTGGCTACACCTTC
>TRBV29-1|TRBJ1-3|few|.
CSVQGGGNTIYF
TGCAGCGTTCAGGGTGGGGGAAACACCATATATTTT
>TRBV6-6|TRBJ2-7|few|TRBD1
CASRPRDRVYEQYF
TGTGCCAGCCGCCCCCGAGACAGGGTCTACGAGCAGTACTTC
>TRBV7-9|TRBJ2-3|few|.
CASSASRVSTDTQYF
TGTGCCAGCAGCGCAAGCAGGGTTAGCACAGATACGCAGTATTTT
>TRBV6-5|TRBJ2-5|few|TRBD1
CAIKTGADQETQYF
TGTGCCATCAAGACAGGGGCCGACCAAGAGACCCAGTACTTC
>TRBV9|TRBJ2-1|.|TRBD1
CASSPRQGDANEQFF
TGTGCCAGCAGCCCCCGACAGGGGGACGCGAATGAGCAGTTCTTC
>TRBV7-2|TRBJ2-1|few|.
CASSLGGTTYNEQFF
TGTGCCAGCAGCTTAGGCGGGACAACTTACAATGAGCAGTTCTTC
>TRBV2|TRBJ2-5|few|.
CASSRMAAQETQYF
TGTGCCAGCAGTAGAATGGCAGCTCAAGAGACCCAGTACTTC